This record looks at one TCR beta chain sequence and its context. The data derive from a study of Ad26.COV2.S vaccination and SARS-CoV-2 variants. Profiling relied on immunoSEQ multiplex PCR, and the TCRdb table lists in-frame clones only, not all of them. Of approximately 360,000 clones in the sample, about 83% were seen once. Treatment: around 19 received Ad26.COV2.S at low or high dose, single or two shots; about 5 received placebo; per-sample allocation not given. The study sampled participants on day 63 after the first vaccine or placebo injection. Germline V CDR1 and CDR2: SEHNR, FQNEAQ (reference sequence). This CDR3 has 15 amino acids. V lost 5 bases and J 5 bases, leaving 16 bases between the germline ends.

The TCR sequence derives from a person aged 18-65 years who received the Ad26.COV2.S COVID-19 vaccine or a placebo. V and J are TRBV7-9 and TRBJ1-5; TRBD1 is a possible D gene (6 bases). Sequenced here: peripheral blood, sampled in a trial of Ad26.COV2.S vaccine versus placebo. CDR3 residues: CASSPEGGWDQPQHF. CDR3 nucleotides: TGTGCCAGCAGCCCCGAGGGGGGCTGGGATCAGCCCCAGCATTTT.